This TCR beta chain stems from a study of human T cells and chemical hapten exposure. Looking at the study overall: Patches that contained 0.01% DPC were applied to the upper back and read at 6 days. Variation in per-sample TCR yields came mainly from small pooled library volume differences. Study-wide results and caveats: The study found that DPC sensitization did not change TCRs above 1 in 1000 frequency.

Time point reported: pre-sensitization, week 0. Treatment in this sample: therapeutic diphenylcyclopropenone sensitization with weekly scalp DPC. TCRdb fed the RACE reads into MiXCR, producing one record per CDR3 protein. The sample holds about 53,000 distinct CDR3 sequences; approximately 9.9% are singletons and the top ten take roughly 8.8%. Turning to this clonotype: Its target is not known.

Germline CDR1 reads ENHRY; CDR2 reads SYGVKD. The CDR3 contains 13 residues. The J segment lost 2 bases and the V segment lost 10 bases, leaving 5 bases of the junction unmatched. The specimen comprised whole blood, sampled in connection with sensitization to the hapten diphenylcyclopropenone (DPC). This clonotype was obtained from a middle-aged man with alopecia areata. Some clones in this sample may be carry-over from other donors' samples. This rearrangement joins TRBV10-3 to TRBJ2-3, with 8 bases fitting TRBD1. CDR3 nucleotide sequence: TGTGCCAATAGACAGGGGACCACAGATACGCAGTATTTT. As protein: CANRQGTTDTQYF.